The 26 T cell receptor beta chains below come from one sample, sequenced in a study of blood T cell repertoires in COVID-19. The method was immunoSEQ multiplex PCR; TCRdb's version includes in-frame clones alone and lacks a portion of them. The repertoire has about 480,000 clones, roughly 89% of them found once; the top ten carry about 8%. Sequences were obtained from peripheral blood. The receptors originated from a woman between 45 and 60 years old with COVID-19, enrolled during active disease.

This rearrangement joins TRBV28 to TRBJ1-2; D is uncertain. CDR3 length: 13 amino acids. V shed 1 base and J shed 6 bases, with 9 bases lying between them. The germline gives CDR1 MDHEN, CDR2 SYDVKM. The DNA of the CDR3 is TGTGCCAGCAGTTTATTGGCAGGCGATGGCTACACCTTC. Translating gives CASSLLAGDGYTF.

This sequence joins TRBV7-8 and TRBJ2-7; TRBD1 aligns across 7 bases. V was clipped by 5 bases and J by 7 bases; unmatched bases: 8. This CDR3 contains 13 residues. Germline V gene sequence: CDR1 SGHVS, CDR2 FQNEAQ. CDR3 region: CASSVRQGLEQYF. The CDR3 coding sequence is TGTGCCAGCAGCGTACGACAGGGTTTGGAGCAGTACTTC.

The rearrangement joins TRBV19 to TRBJ1-1; perhaps TRBD1 as D (5 bases). Trimming shortened V by 4 bases and J by 0 bases, and 9 bases separated the two germline ends. The germline V gene encodes CDR1 LNHDA and CDR2 SQIVND (reference sequence). The length of the CDR3 is 14 residues. The CDR3 protein is CASSTATVNTEAFF. CDR3 bases: TGTGCCAGTAGTACGGCGACAGTGAACACTGAAGCTTTCTTT.

The chain uses TRBV27 and TRBJ2-3, with a tentative D call TRBD2 (6 bases). The CDR3 covers 17 residues. V was pared by 8 bases and J by 1 base, with 22 bases between. Germline CDR1 is MNHEY and CDR2 is SMNVEV (reference sequence). CDR3 sequence: CASGRGGGQLGTDTQYF. The CDR3 nucleotides are TGTGCCAGCGGACGAGGTGGAGGGCAGTTGGGCACAGATACGCAGTATTTT.

The chain couples TRBV6-2 or TRBV6-3 to TRBJ2-7, with D maybe TRBD2 (6 bases). Trimming left V 4 bases short and J 6 bases short, with 7 bases between. The CDR3 spans 11 residues. The germline V gene encodes CDR1 MNHEY and CDR2 SVGEGT. The CDR3 here is CASSLEGEQYF. The CDR3 DNA reads TGTGCCAGCAGTTTGGAGGGCGAGCAGTACTTC.

The DNA for the CDR3 is TGTGCCTGGAGTAAAGGGAGTTCTAATGAAAAACTGTTTTTT. It is translated as CAWSKGSSNEKLFF. The chain is built from TRBV30 and TRBJ1-4; D unresolved. CDR1 is GTSNPN and CDR2 is SVGIG in the germline V gene (reference sequence). The CDR3 has 14 amino acids. Trimming cost V 2 bases and J 3 bases, with 10 bases left between them.

The chain carries TRBV6-5 and TRBJ2-3, with a possible D match to TRBD1 (6 bases). V lost 9 bases, J lost 4 bases, and 14 bases lay in between. CDR3 length: 13 amino acids. Germline V gives CDR1 MNHEY, CDR2 SVGAGI. CDR3 residues: CASKANRADTQYF. The CDR3 DNA sequence: TGTGCCAGTAAGGCTAACAGGGCAGATACGCAGTATTTT.

The chain joins TRBV7-3 to TRBJ2-3, with D maybe TRBD1 (5 bases). V shed 3 bases and J shed 3 bases, with 19 bases lying between them. CDR1 is SGHTA and CDR2 is FQGTGA in the germline V gene. This CDR3 spans 17 amino acids. CDR3 nucleotide sequence: TGTGCCAGCAGCTTGCTTGGACATTCAACCTGGACAGATACGCAGTATTTT. Translation gives CASSLLGHSTWTDTQYF.

The chain links TRBV7-9 to TRBJ2-1, with D possibly TRBD2 on 6 matching bases. The ends were cut back, 11 bases at V and 6 bases at J, with 17 bases in the middle. The CDR3 spans 13 residues. Germline V gives CDR1 SEHNR, CDR2 FQNEAQ (reference sequence). The CDR3 nucleotides read TGTGCCCTCGAAGGCTCGGGAGCCAATGAGCAGTTCTTC. Protein sequence: CALEGSGANEQFF.

The rearrangement links TRBV15 to TRBJ2-5; the match to TRBD1 covers 7 bases. CDR3 length equals 14 residues. Germline-derived CDR1 and CDR2 are LNHNV and YYDKDF (reference sequence). Trimming cost V 3 bases and J 2 bases; bases outside gene matches: 3. The CDR3: CATSRRTGQETQYF. The DNA of the CDR3 is TGTGCCACCAGCAGGAGGACAGGACAAGAGACCCAGTACTTC.

This chain connects TRBV3-1 (or the pseudogene TRBV3-2) to TRBJ1-1; D unclear. The length of the CDR3 is 13 residues. The V end was cut by 0 bases, the J end by 2 bases, with 4 bases between. Germline V CDR1 and CDR2: LGHDT, YNNKEL (reference sequence). In DNA, the CDR3 is TGTGCCAGCAGCCAAGATCTCAACACTGAAGCTTTCTTT. It codes for CASSQDLNTEAFF.

The rearrangement uses TRBV2 and TRBJ1-5; tentative D call: TRBD1 (5 bases). V lost 1 base and J 4 bases, leaving 11 bases between the germline ends. The CDR3 length is 15 residues. Germline lookup yields CDR1 SNHLY and CDR2 FYNNEI. CDR3 amino acids: CASSEEGAENQPQHF. In DNA form, the CDR3 reads TGTGCCAGCAGTGAAGAAGGGGCCGAAAATCAGCCCCAGCATTTT.

The chain couples TRBV15 to TRBJ2-5; 9 bases are a match to TRBD2. Germline V gene data show CDR1 as LNHNV and CDR2 as YYDKDF (reference sequence). CDR3 length equals 15 residues. V shed 7 bases, J shed 7 bases, and the junction held 13 bases outside the gene matches. The CDR3 DNA reads as TGTGCCACCAAAGCGGGGGGACTAGGCGTGGGGACCCAGTACTTC. Residues: CATKAGGLGVGTQYF.

The table lists this clone with a count of one. This chain connects TRBV5-1 to TRBJ1-5; D is ambiguous. CDR3 length: 13 amino acids. Per germline, CDR1 SGHRS and CDR2 YFSETQ. Trimming cost V 1 base and J 15 bases, with 17 bases left between them. CDR3 in amino acids: CASSLTGSQSWHF. CDR3 coding DNA: TGCGCCAGCAGCTTGACCGGTTCCCAATCATGGCATTTT.

The rearrangement links TRBV6-5 to TRBJ1-5; TRBD1 agrees at 8 bases. After removal of 11 bases from V and 6 bases from J, the junction contained 9 bases not matched to a gene. Germline V lookup: CDR1 MNHEY, CDR2 SVGAGI. The CDR3 spans 13 residues. The CDR3 spells CAAKGGQGQPQHF. In nucleotides, the CDR3 is TGTGCCGCAAAGGGCGGACAGGGTCAGCCCCAGCATTTT.

The chain is built from TRBV9 and TRBJ1-2; weak D call: TRBD1 (5 bases). Germline values: CDR1 SGDLS, CDR2 YYNGEE. Trimming shortened V by 2 bases and J by 3 bases, and 11 bases separated the two germline ends. The CDR3 is 14 residues long. CDR3 in DNA: TGTGCCAGCAGCGTCTCGGGGGGGTACTATGGCTACACCTTC. Amino acid sequence: CASSVSGGYYGYTF.

The V and J genes are TRBV30 and TRBJ1-4; 7 bases match TRBD1. V trimming: 3 bases; J trimming: 6 bases; junction bases outside the gene matches: 7. In germline, CDR1 is GTSNPN, CDR2 SVGIG (reference sequence). The CDR3 runs to 14 residues. The CDR3 DNA reads as TGTGCCTGGAGCCCGACAGGGACCTATGAAAAACTGTTTTTT. Translating it yields CAWSPTGTYEKLFF. The full variable domain, rest sourced from reference TRBV30 and TRBJ1-4, is SQTIHQWPATLVQPVGSPLSLECTVEGTSNPNLYWYRQAAGRGLQLLFYSVGIGQISSEVPQNLSASRPQDRQFILSSKKLLLSDSGFYLCAWSPTGTYEKLFFGSGTQLSVL.

This chain uses TRBV5-1 with TRBJ1-1, with unresolved D. The V and J ends lost 0 bases and 0 bases respectively, with 12 bases between them. This CDR3 spans 16 amino acids. Germline CDR1 reads SGHRS; CDR2 reads YFSETQ. The CDR3 sequence is CASSLAESRMNTEAFF. The CDR3, as DNA: TGCGCCAGCAGCTTGGCCGAGTCGAGAATGAACACTGAAGCTTTCTTT.

In this sample, this clone turned up a few times. The rearrangement joins TRBV7-9 to TRBJ1-2; possible D gene TRBD1, 5 bases. The CDR3 sequence is 14 residues long. CDR1 is SEHNR and CDR2 is FQNEAQ in the germline V gene (reference sequence). V lost 5 bases and J 0 bases, leaving 10 bases between the germline ends. The CDR3 reads CASSRDSSNYGYTF. CDR3 nucleotides: TGTGCCAGCAGCCGAGACAGCTCTAACTATGGCTACACCTTC.

The chain joins TRBV2 to TRBJ2-3; D uncertain. CDR3 size: 15 residues. V lost 6 bases and J 5 bases, leaving 18 bases between the germline ends. Germline lookup yields CDR1 SNHLY and CDR2 FYNNEI. CDR3 bases: TGTGCCAGCAGCCCTACACAAATCCGAGGAGATACGCAGTATTTT. Protein sequence: CASSPTQIRGDTQYF.

This clone was counted only a few times. The chain recombines TRBV5-1 with TRBJ1-6; weak D call: TRBD1 (6 bases). The CDR3 spans 14 residues. Trimming pared 4 bases from V and 6 bases from J, leaving 11 bases between. CDR1 is SGHRS and CDR2 is YFSETQ in the germline V gene. The CDR3 region has the DNA TGCGCCAGCAGCCCCAGGGGAAGTAATTCACCCCTCCACTTT. Encoded protein: CASSPRGSNSPLHF.

This chain connects TRBV30 to TRBJ2-5; TRBD1 is a possible D gene (5 bases). The germline V gene has CDR1 GTSNPN and CDR2 SVGIG (reference sequence). CDR3 size: 13 residues. V dropped 1 base and J dropped 5 bases, with 11 bases sitting between them. The CDR3 DNA follows: TGTGCCTGGAGTGGACAGCCTACGGAGACCCAGTACTTC. This codes for CAWSGQPTETQYF.

This chain links TRBV7-9 with TRBJ1-2; 8 bases line up with TRBD1. Germline V gene sequence: CDR1 SEHNR, CDR2 FQNEAQ (reference sequence). CDR3 length: 14 residues. V trimming: 1 base; J trimming: 4 bases; junction bases outside the gene matches: 2. The CDR3 coding sequence is TGTGCCAGCAGCTTAGTGGGGACAGGCTATGGCTACACCTTC. Amino acid sequence: CASSLVGTGYGYTF.

The J gene is TRBJ2-7, the V gene TRBV5-1, with 8 positions matching TRBD1. CDR1 is SGHRS, CDR2 YFSETQ, per germline. CDR3 length: 14 residues. The V and J ends lost 1 base and 2 bases, in that order; junction bases with no gene match: 2. The CDR3 sequence: CASSLLTGAYEQYF. The CDR3 nucleotides are TGCGCCAGCAGCTTGTTGACAGGGGCCTACGAGCAGTACTTC.

This sequence joins TRBV7-9 and TRBJ2-3, with 7 positions matching TRBD1. V was pared by 5 bases and J by 6 bases, with 11 bases of the junction left unmatched. This CDR3 comprises 15 residues. CDR1 and CDR2 (germline): SEHNR, FQNEAQ (reference sequence). The CDR3 spells CASSPGGPPADTQYF. The DNA of the CDR3 is TGTGCCAGCAGCCCAGGGGGTCCACCAGCGGATACGCAGTATTTT.

The V call is TRBV30, the J call TRBJ2-3, with a weak D call TRBD2 (5 bases). The V gene's germline CDR1 is GTSNPN and CDR2 SVGIG (reference sequence). V was clipped by 5 bases and J by 4 bases, with 19 bases between them. The CDR3 is 15 residues long. The CDR3 protein is CAWVSKEVNADTQYF. In DNA, the CDR3 is TGTGCCTGGGTCTCGAAGGAGGTAAATGCAGATACGCAGTATTTT.